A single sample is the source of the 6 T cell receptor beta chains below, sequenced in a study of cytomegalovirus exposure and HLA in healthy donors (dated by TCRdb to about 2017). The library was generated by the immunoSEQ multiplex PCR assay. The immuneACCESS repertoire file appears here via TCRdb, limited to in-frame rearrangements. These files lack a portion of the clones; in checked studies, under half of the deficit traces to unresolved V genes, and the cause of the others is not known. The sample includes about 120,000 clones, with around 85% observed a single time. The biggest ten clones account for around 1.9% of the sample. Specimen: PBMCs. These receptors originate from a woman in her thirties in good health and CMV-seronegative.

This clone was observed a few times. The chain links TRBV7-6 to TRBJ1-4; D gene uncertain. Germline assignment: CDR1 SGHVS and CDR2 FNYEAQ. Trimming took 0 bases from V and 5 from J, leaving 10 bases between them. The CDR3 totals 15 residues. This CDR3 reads CASSLASGGNEKLFF. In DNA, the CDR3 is TGTGCCAGCAGCTTAGCGAGTGGAGGGAATGAAAAACTGTTTTTT.

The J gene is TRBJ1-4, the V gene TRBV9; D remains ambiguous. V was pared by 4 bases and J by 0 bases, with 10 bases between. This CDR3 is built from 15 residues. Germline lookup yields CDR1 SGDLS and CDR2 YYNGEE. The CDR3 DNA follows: TGTGCCAGCAGCCTCAGAGGCACAACTAATGAAAAACTGTTTTTT. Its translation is CASSLRGTTNEKLFF.

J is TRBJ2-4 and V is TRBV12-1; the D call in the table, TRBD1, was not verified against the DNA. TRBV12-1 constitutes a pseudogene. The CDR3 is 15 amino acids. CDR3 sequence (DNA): TGTGCCAGCAGCTCCCACAGTAGGTCCAAAAACATTCAGTACTTC. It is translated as CASSSHSRSKNIQYF.

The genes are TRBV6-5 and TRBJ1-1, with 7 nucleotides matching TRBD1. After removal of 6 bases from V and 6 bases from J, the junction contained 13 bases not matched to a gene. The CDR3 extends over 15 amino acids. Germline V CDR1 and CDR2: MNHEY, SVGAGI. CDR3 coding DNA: TGTGCCAGCAGGAGACAGGGTTCCGGTGTAGCTGAAGCTTTCTTT. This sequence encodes CASRRQGSGVAEAFF.

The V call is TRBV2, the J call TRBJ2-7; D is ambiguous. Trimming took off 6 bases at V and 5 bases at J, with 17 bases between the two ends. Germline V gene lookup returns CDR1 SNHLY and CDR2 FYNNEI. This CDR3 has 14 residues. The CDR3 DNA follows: TGTGCCAGCAGAACCGAGCCCCCCCTGGACGAGCAGTACTTC. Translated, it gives CASRTEPPLDEQYF. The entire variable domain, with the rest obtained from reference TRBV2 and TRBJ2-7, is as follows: EPEVTQTPSHQVTQMGQEVILRCVPISNHLYFYWYRQILGQKVEFLVSFYNNEISEKSEIFDDQFSVERPDGSNFTLKIRSTKLEDSAMYFCASRTEPPLDEQYFGPGTRLTVT.

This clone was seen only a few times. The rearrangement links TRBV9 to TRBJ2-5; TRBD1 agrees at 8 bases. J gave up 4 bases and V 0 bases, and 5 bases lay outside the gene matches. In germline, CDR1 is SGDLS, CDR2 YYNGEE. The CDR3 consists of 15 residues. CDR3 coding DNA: TGTGCCAGCAGCGTAGGCTCAGGGGGCGCAGAGACCCAGTACTTC. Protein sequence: CASSVGSGGAETQYF.